This TCR beta chain was captured by sequencing in a study of T cells expressing NK-cell markers. Study overall: With respect to HCMV, seven of the eight sequenced donors were seropositive, and one was seronegative.

One entry per CDR3 protein, without DNA, is what TCRdb gives after re-calling the 5' RACE reads. The sample spans more than 120,000 distinct CDR3 sequences; the ten largest clones claim around 12%. Germline V CDR1 and CDR2: LGHDT, YNNKEL (reference sequence). CDR3 length equals 17 residues. As to this clonotype: What it binds is unknown.

Notes on the study in general: These same clonotypes (in several donors) also led the CD3+CD56-NKG2C+ fraction. Specificity for HCMV among expanded NKG2C+ T cell clones was not established.

The sequence came from a man between 18 and 29 years old in good health. The genes are TRBV3-1 and TRBJ2-1; the TRBD2 assignment by TCRdb is unverifiable without DNA. Sequenced: blood T cells: a sorted CD56 or NKG2C T cell subset, CD4+ or CD8+ T cells, or bulk PBMC T cells (not recorded which). The chain's CDR3 is CASSQAPGTSGNNEQFF.